The rows below give T cell receptor beta chains drawn from one sample of a study of cytomegalovirus exposure and HLA in healthy donors. This table comes from immunoSEQ multiplex PCR, and its TCRdb copy is limited to in-frame clones, with some not included. The top ten clones hold 2.9% of a sample with 200,000 or so clones, about 86% of them seen once. The material sequenced was PBMCs. The source is a woman aged 18-35 years in good health and CMV-seronegative. Each CDR3 is given with its conserved first and last residue. The D gene is left open where the match is weak. Some rows have no size entry. The others give once, few or many, or a class for an expanded clone.

j_call,clone_size,v_call,d_call,cdr3_nt,cdr3_aa
TRBJ1-1,NA,TRBV28,TRBD1,TGTGCCAGCAGTGCAGGGGGCCTGAACACTGAAGCTTTCTTT,CASSAGGLNTEAFF
TRBJ2-2,NA,TRBV6-6,NA,TGTGCCAGCAGTTTTCCCTCGGACGGGAAAACCGGGGAGCTGTTTTTT,CASSFPSDGKTGELFF
TRBJ1-1,NA,TRBV4-2,TRBD1,TGTGCCAGCAGCCAAGGACAGGGGAACACTGAAGCTTTCTTT,CASSQGQGNTEAFF
TRBJ2-3,NA,TRBV12-5,TRBD1,TGTGCTAGTGGTTTGATTCCTTGGGGACAGGGGAACACAGATACGCAGTATTTT,CASGLIPWGQGNTDTQYF
TRBJ1-2,NA,TRBV4-3,TRBD1,TGCGCCAGCAGCCAAGATCCCGGACAGGGGGAGAACTATGGCTACACCTTC,CASSQDPGQGENYGYTF
TRBJ2-2,NA,TRBV19,NA,TGTGCCAGTAGTCGGGTTACCGGGGAGCTGTTTTTT,CASSRVTGELFF
TRBJ2-1,NA,TRBV2,NA,TGTGCCAGCAGTGTTTGGTGGGAGCGCGAGCAGTTCTTC,CASSVWWEREQFF
TRBJ2-4,NA,TRBV5-4,NA,TGTGCCAGCAGCTTCGGGACTGTAGCCAAAAACATTCAGTACTTC,CASSFGTVAKNIQYF
TRBJ2-7,NA,TRBV13,TRBD2,TGTGCCAGCAGCGGCTCCCTGCGGGAGCAGTACGACGAGCAGTACTTC,CASSGSLREQYDEQYF
TRBJ2-5,NA,TRBV4-2,NA,TGTGCCAGCAGCCAAGACAGGGGCCGGGAGACCCAGTACTTC,CASSQDRGRETQYF
TRBJ2-7,NA,TRBV5-6,NA,TGTGCCAGCAGGCGTATTGAGCCCGGGAGACCCTACGAGCAGTACTTC,CASRRIEPGRPYEQYF
TRBJ2-1,NA,TRBV7-6,NA,TGTGCCAGCAGCCATATGCTTTCGGGAGACAATGAGCAGTTCTTC,CASSHMLSGDNEQFF
TRBJ1-2,NA,TRBV7-9,NA,TGTGCCAGCAGCGTAGACAGAGACAACTATGGCTACACCTTC,CASSVDRDNYGYTF
TRBJ1-1,NA,TRBV27,NA,TGTGCCAGCAGTTTCCGCTGGGGCCTGAACACTGAAGCTTTCTTT,CASSFRWGLNTEAFF
TRBJ1-5,few,TRBV1,NA,TGCACCAGCAGCCAAGAGGGGTACAGGGGGCAGCCCCAGCATTTT,CTSSQEGYRGQPQHF
TRBJ1-1,once,TRBV30,NA,TGTGCCTTCCAACGGACAGCCATAAACACTGAAGCTTTCTTT,CAFQRTAINTEAFF
TRBJ2-7,NA,TRBV6-1,NA,TGTGCCAGCAGTGAGCGGGACGGAGACTCCTACGAGCAGTACTTC,CASSERDGDSYEQYF
TRBJ1-5,NA,TRBV28,TRBD1,TGTGCCAGCAGCCGGACAGGGGATTATCAGCCCCAGCATTTT,CASSRTGDYQPQHF
TRBJ2-7,NA,TRBV28,TRBD1,TGTGCCAGCAGTTTAGTATACAGGGGCCTCCTTCGAGTCTACGAGCAGTACTTC,CASSLVYRGLLRVYEQYF
TRBJ1-2,few,TRBV6-1,NA,TGTGCCAGCAGGGCACACAGCCCCTATGGCTACACCTTC,CASRAHSPYGYTF
TRBJ2-1,few,TRBV9,TRBD2,TGTGCCAGCAGCGTAGGGCTAGCGGACAATGAGCAGTTCTTC,CASSVGLADNEQFF
TRBJ2-1,NA,TRBV28,NA,TGTGCCAGCAGTTTCGGGGTCAATGAGCAGTTCTTC,CASSFGVNEQFF
TRBJ1-1,NA,TRBV6-6,NA,TGTGCCAGCAGACCGGACAGAGAGGGCACTGAAGCTTTCTTT,CASRPDREGTEAFF
TRBJ2-1,NA,TRBV15,TRBD2,TGTGCCACCAGCAGAGAAGCGGGAGTGGGTAATGAGCAGTTCTTC,CATSREAGVGNEQFF
TRBJ2-3,NA,TRBV20-1,TRBD1,TGCAGTGCTAGCCACAGGGGGACGCAGTATTTT,CSASHRGTQYF
TRBJ1-2,NA,TRBV4-2,TRBD1,TGTGCCAGCAGCCAAGGACAGGGAATATATGGCTACACCTTC,CASSQGQGIYGYTF
TRBJ2-1,NA,TRBV6-5,NA,TGTGCCAGCAGTTACTCGGGGGGACTTGAGCAGTTCTTC,CASSYSGGLEQFF
TRBJ1-1,NA,TRBV9,TRBD1,TGTGCCAGCAGCGTGGGGACAGCGAACACTGAAGCTTTCTTT,CASSVGTANTEAFF
TRBJ2-5,NA,TRBV4-3,TRBD1,TGCGCCAGCAGCCCCGGGACAGGGGGAGTAGAGACCCAGTACTTC,CASSPGTGGVETQYF
TRBJ2-7,NA,TRBV28,TRBD2,TGTGCCAGCAGTTTTACCCGGGGAGGGAACTACGAGCAGTACTTC,CASSFTRGGNYEQYF
TRBJ2-1,NA,TRBV28,TRBD2,TGTGCCACCTCACTAGCGGGAGAAAGGAATGAGCAGTTCTTC,CATSLAGERNEQFF
TRBJ2-7,NA,TRBV7-9,NA,TGTGCCAGCAGCTTAGTTTCGGGTGGCGAGCAGTACTTC,CASSLVSGGEQYF
TRBJ2-1,NA,TRBV11-2,NA,TGTGCCAGCAGCTTAGGGGTCTCGCAGGGCAAGGAGCAGTTCTTC,CASSLGVSQGKEQFF
TRBJ1-2,NA,TRBV11-2,NA,TGTGCCAGCAGCACGTTGGGGGGAGGCTACACCTTC,CASSTLGGGYTF
TRBJ2-7,NA,TRBV10-3,NA,TGTGCCATCAGTGCCCCGACAGGACACTACGAGCAGTACTTC,CAISAPTGHYEQYF
TRBJ2-1,few,TRBV5-1,NA,TGCGCCAGCAGCCCGGACAGCCAGCAGTTCTTC,CASSPDSQQFF
TRBJ2-1,once,TRBV11-2,NA,TGTGCCAGCAGCTTAGTTGGGGGGACGGATGAGCAGTTCTTC,CASSLVGGTDEQFF
TRBJ1-1,NA,TRBV12-5,NA,TGTGCTAGTGGTATCACAGGGACTGAAGCTTTCTTT,CASGITGTEAFF
TRBJ2-7,once,TRBV28,NA,TGTGCCAGCAGTTTTAGCGCTAGAGGCTCCTACGAGCAGTACTTC,CASSFSARGSYEQYF
TRBJ2-1,NA,TRBV7-2,NA,TGTGCCAGCAGTTTCGATCCCGGGGATGAGCAGTTCTTC,CASSFDPGDEQFF
TRBJ2-1,NA,TRBV10-3,NA,TGTGCCATCAGTGAGGAGGCCTACAATGAGCAGTTCTTC,CAISEEAYNEQFF
TRBJ2-1,NA,TRBV5-1,TRBD2,TGCGCCAGCAGCTTAATGGCGGGAGGGATTAATGAGCAGTTCTTC,CASSLMAGGINEQFF
TRBJ2-4,once,TRBV5-1,NA,TGCGCCAGCAGCTTGTACAGGGCCAACATTCAGTACTTC,CASSLYRANIQYF
TRBJ2-1,NA,TRBV27,TRBD2,TGTGCCAGCAGTTTACAGCGGGAGGGCTTCACCTACAATGAGCAGTTCTTC,CASSLQREGFTYNEQFF
TRBJ2-5,NA,TRBV7-9,TRBD2,TGTGCCAGCAGCTTAGGGGGAGGGACTAGCGGGATGCAAGAGACCCAGTACTTC,CASSLGGGTSGMQETQYF
TRBJ1-5,NA,TRBV28,TRBD1,TGTGCCAGCACCTCCTTGGGTGGGACAGGGGGCGCGAAGGGTCAGCCCCAGCATTTT,CASTSLGGTGGAKGQPQHF
TRBJ2-2,NA,TRBV2,TRBD2,TGTGCCAGCACAGGACTAGCGGGAGCCGGGGAGCTGTTTTTT,CASTGLAGAGELFF
TRBJ2-7,NA,TRBV6-5,TRBD2,TGTGCCAGCAGTTACTCACTAGCGGGAGGCGTGTACGAGCAGTACTTC,CASSYSLAGGVYEQYF
TRBJ2-7,NA,TRBV30,NA,TGTGCCTGGAGTGTTCCAGACTGGAACTACGAGCAGTACTTC,CAWSVPDWNYEQYF
TRBJ2-7,NA,TRBV10-3,TRBD2,TGTGCCAGCGGGGGAGACTACGAGCAGTACTTC,CASGGDYEQYF